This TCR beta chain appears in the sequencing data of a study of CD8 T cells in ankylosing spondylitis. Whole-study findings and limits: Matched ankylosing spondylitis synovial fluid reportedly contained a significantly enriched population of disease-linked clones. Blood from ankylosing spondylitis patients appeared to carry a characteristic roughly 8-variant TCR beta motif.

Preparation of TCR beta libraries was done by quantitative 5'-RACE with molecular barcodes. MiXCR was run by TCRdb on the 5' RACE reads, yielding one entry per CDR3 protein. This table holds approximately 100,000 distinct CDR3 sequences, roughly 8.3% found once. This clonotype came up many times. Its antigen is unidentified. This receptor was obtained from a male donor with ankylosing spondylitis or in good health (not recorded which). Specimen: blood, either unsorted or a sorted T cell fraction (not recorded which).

As DNA, the CDR3 is TGCAGCGTTGGTCCCAGCTCCTACAATGAGCAGTTCTTC. It codes for CSVGPSSYNEQFF. This chain links TRBV29-1 with TRBJ2-1; D is undetermined. The germline gives CDR1 SQVTM, CDR2 ANQGSEA. The CDR3 spans 13 residues. Trimming stripped 4 bases from V and 0 bases from J, with 7 bases between.